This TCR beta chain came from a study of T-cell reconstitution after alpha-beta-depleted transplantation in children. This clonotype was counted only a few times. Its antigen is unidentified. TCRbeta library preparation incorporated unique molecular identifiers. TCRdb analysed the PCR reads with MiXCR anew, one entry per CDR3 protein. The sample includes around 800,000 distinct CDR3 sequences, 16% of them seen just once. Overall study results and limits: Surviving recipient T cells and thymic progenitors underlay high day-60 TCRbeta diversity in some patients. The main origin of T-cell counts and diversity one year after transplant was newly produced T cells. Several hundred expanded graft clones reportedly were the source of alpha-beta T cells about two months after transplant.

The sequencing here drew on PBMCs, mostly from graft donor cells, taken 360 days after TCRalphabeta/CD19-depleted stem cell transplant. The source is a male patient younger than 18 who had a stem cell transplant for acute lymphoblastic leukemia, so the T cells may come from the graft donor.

CDR3 region: CSVAPLAGVYEQYF. The CDR3 nucleotides are TGCAGCGTTGCCCCTTTAGCGGGAGTCTACGAGCAGTACTTC. The chain has TRBV29-1 and TRBJ2-7; 9 bases fit TRBD2. The CDR3 is 14 amino acids. The junction had 7 bases not matched to a gene; V was cut back by 4 bases and J by 3 bases. Germline CDR1 SQVTM, CDR2 ANQGSEA.